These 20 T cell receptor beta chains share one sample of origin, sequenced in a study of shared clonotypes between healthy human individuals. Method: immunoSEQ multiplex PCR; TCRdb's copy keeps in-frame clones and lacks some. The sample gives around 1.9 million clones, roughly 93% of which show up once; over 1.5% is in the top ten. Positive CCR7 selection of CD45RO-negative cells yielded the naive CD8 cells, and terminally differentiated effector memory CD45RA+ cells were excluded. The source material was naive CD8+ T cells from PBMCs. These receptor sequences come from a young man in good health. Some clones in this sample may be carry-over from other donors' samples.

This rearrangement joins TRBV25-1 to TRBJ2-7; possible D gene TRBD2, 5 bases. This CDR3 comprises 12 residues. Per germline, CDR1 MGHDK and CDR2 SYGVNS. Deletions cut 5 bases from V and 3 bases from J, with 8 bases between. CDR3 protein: CASSQRSYEQYF. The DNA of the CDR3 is TGTGCCAGCAGTCAGCGGAGCTACGAGCAGTACTTC.

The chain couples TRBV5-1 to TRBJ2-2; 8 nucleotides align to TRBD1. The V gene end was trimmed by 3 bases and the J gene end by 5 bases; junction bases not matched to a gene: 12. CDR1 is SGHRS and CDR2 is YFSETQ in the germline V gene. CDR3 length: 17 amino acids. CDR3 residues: CASSWEKGQAETGELFF. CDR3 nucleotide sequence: TGCGCCAGCAGCTGGGAGAAGGGACAGGCGGAAACCGGGGAGCTGTTTTTT.

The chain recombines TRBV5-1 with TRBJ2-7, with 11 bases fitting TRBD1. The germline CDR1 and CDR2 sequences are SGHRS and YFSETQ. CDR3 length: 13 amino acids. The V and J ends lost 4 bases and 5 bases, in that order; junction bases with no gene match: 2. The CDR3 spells CASSRDRGDEQYF. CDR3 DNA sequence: TGCGCCAGCAGCAGGGACAGGGGGGACGAGCAGTACTTC.

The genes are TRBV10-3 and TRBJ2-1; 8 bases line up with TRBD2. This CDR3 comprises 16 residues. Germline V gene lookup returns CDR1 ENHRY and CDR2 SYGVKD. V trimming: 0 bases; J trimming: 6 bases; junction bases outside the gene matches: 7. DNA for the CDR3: TGTGCCATCAGTGAGTCATCGGGACTAGTTTTCAATGAGCAGTTCTTC. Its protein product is CAISESSGLVFNEQFF.

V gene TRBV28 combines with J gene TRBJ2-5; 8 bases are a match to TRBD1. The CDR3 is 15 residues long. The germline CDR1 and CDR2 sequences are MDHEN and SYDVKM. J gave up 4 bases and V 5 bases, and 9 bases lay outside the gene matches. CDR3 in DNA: TGTGCCAGCAGTGGAAACCGGGACAGGCCAGAGACCCAGTACTTC. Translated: CASSGNRDRPETQYF.

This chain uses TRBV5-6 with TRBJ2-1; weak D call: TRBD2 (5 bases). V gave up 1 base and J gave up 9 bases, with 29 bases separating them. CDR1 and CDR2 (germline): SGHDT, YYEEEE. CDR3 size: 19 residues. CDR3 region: CASSLYFLDSEGADLEQFF. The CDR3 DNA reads TGTGCCAGCAGCTTGTATTTTCTGGACTCAGAAGGAGCTGATCTTGAGCAGTTCTTC. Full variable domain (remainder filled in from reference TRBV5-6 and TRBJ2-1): DAGVTQSPTHLIKTRGQQVTLRCSPKSGHDTVSWYQQALGQGPQFIFQYYEEEERQRGNFPDRFSGHQFPNYSSELNVNALLLGDSALYLCASSLYFLDSEGADLEQFFGPGTRLTVL.

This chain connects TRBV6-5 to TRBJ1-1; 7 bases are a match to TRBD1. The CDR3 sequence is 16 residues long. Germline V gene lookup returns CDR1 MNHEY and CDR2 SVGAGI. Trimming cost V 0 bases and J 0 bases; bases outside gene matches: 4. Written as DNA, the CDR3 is TGTGCCAGCAGTTACTCCGGCAGGGGGATGAACACTGAAGCTTTCTTT. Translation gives CASSYSGRGMNTEAFF.

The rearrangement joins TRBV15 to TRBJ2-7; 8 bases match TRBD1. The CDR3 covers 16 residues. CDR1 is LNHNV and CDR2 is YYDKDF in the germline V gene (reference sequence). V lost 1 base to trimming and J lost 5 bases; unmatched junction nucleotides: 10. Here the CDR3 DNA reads TGTGCCACCAGCAGAGTTGCTATGGACAGGGACGACGAGCAGTACTTC. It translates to CATSRVAMDRDDEQYF.

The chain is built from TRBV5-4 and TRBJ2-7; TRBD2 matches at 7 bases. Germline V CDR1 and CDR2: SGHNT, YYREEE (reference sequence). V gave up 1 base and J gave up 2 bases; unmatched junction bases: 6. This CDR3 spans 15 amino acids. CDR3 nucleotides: TGTGCCAGCAGCTTGTCGCCTAGCGGAACCTACGAGCAGTACTTC. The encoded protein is CASSLSPSGTYEQYF. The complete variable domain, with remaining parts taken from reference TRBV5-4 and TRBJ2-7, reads ETGVTQSPTHLIKTRGQQVTLRCSSQSGHNTVSWYQQALGQGPQFIFQYYREEENGRGNFPPRFSGLQFPNYSSELNVNALELDDSALYLCASSLSPSGTYEQYFGPGTRLTVT.

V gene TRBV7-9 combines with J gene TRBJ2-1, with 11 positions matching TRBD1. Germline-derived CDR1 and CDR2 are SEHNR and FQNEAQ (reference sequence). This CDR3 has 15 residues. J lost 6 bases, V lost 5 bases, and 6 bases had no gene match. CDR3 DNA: TGTGCCAGCAGCCAACCCGGGACAGGGGGCAATGAGCAGTTCTTC. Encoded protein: CASSQPGTGGNEQFF. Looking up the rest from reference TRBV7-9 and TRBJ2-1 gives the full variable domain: DTGVSQNPRHKITKRGQNVTFRCDPISEHNRLYWYRQTLGQGPEFLTYFQNEAQLEKSRLLSDRFSAERPKGSFSTLEIQRTEQGDSAMYLCASSQPGTGGNEQFFGPGTRLTVL.

CDR3 region: CASSLDQPEDYSNQPQHF. The DNA for the CDR3 is TGTGCCAGCAGCTTAGATCAGCCAGAGGACTATAGCAATCAGCCCCAGCATTTT. This chain uses TRBV11-3 with TRBJ1-5; D is unresolved. This CDR3 has 18 residues. Germline CDR1 reads SGHNT; CDR2 reads YENEEA. V lost 0 bases to trimming and J lost 0 bases, with 15 bases between them.

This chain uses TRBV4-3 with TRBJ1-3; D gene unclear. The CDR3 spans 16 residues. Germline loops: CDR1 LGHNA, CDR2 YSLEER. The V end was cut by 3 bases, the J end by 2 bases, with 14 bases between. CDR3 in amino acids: CASSQALTRAGNTIYF. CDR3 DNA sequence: TGCGCCAGCAGCCAGGCCCTGACGAGGGCTGGAAACACCATATATTTT.

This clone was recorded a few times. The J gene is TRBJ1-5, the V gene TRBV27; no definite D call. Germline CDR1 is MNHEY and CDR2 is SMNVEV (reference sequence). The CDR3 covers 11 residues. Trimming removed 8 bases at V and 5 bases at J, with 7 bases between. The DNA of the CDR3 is TGTGCCAGCGGGTCGGATCAGCCCCAGCATTTT. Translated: CASGSDQPQHF.

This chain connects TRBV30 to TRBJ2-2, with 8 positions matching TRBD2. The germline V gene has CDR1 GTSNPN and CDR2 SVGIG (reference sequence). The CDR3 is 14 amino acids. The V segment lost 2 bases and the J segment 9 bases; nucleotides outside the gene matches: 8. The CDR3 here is CAWSLGGRLRELFF. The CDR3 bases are TGTGCCTGGAGTTTGGGCGGGAGGCTCAGGGAGCTGTTTTTT.

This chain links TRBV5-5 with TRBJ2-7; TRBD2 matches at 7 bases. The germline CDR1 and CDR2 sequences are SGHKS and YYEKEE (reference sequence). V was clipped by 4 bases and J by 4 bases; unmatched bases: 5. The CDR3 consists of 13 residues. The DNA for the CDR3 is TGTGCCAGCAGCAGTGGCGGGGGATACGAGCAGTACTTC. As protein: CASSSGGGYEQYF.

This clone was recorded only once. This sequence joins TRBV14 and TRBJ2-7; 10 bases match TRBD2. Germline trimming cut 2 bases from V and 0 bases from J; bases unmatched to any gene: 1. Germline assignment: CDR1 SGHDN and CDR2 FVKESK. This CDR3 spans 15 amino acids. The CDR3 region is CASSQRTSGSYEQYF. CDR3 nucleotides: TGTGCCAGCAGCCAACGGACTAGCGGCTCCTACGAGCAGTACTTC.

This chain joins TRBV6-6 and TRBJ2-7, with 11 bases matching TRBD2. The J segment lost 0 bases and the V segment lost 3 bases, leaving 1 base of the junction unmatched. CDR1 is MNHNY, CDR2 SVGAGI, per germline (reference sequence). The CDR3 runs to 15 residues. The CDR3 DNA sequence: TGTGCCAGCAGTTATGGACTAGCGGGCTCCTACGAGCAGTACTTC. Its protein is CASSYGLAGSYEQYF.

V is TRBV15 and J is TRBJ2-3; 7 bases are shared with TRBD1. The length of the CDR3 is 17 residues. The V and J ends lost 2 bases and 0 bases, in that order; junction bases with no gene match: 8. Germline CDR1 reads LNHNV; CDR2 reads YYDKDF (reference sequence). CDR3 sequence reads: CATSRNFGTASTDTQYF. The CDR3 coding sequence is TGTGCCACCAGCAGAAACTTCGGGACAGCCAGCACAGATACGCAGTATTTT.

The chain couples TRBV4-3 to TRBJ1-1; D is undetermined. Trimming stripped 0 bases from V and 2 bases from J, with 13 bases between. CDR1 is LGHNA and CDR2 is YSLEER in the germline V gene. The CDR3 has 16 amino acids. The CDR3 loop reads CASSQDRNSFNTEAFF. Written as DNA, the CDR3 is TGCGCCAGCAGCCAAGACCGTAACAGTTTTAACACTGAAGCTTTCTTT.

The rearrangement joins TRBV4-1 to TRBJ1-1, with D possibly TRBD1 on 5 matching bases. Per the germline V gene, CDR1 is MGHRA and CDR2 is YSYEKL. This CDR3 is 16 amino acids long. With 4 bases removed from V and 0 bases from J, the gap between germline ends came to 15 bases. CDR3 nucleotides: TGCGCCAGCAGCCCTAGACAGCCTCTCATGAACACTGAAGCTTTCTTT. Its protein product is CASSPRQPLMNTEAFF.